This paragraph covers one TCR beta chain sequence. The target antigen is unknown. This record comes from a study of CD8+ T cells in alopecia areata. Looking at the study overall: Patients received oral tofacitinib, 5 to 10 mg twice daily, for moderate-to-severe alopecia areata. Dosing with tofacitinib proceeded for 6 to 18 months, followed by 6 months off drug. Study-level points and caveats: Normal scalp showed lower clonality than lesional scalp, especially alopecia totalis/universalis.

The CDR3 has 14 residues. Trimming removed 4 bases at V and 2 bases at J, with 11 bases between. The germline V gene has CDR1 SNHLY and CDR2 FYNNEI. cDNA reverse transcribed from extracted RNA served as the sequencing template. Some clones are missing from TCRdb's copy, which holds only in-frame ones; the method was immunoSEQ multiplex PCR. The table includes around 200,000 clones, around 60% detected once. Treatment denoted: oral pan-JAK inhibitor, 5-10 mg twice daily. The chain joins TRBV2 to TRBJ2-5; D might be TRBD2 (5 bases). The TCR originated in a human donor with alopecia areata. The specimen comprised CD8+ T cells sorted from blood, sampled at week 24, from a patient treated with tofacitinib. This CDR3 is CASSVSGLQETQYF. The CDR3 DNA sequence: TGTGCCAGCAGTGTATCGGGGTTACAAGAGACCCAGTACTTC. Complete variable domain (other parts from reference TRBV2 and TRBJ2-5): EPEVTQTPSHQVTQMGQEVILRCVPISNHLYFYWYRQILGQKVEFLVSFYNNEISEKSEIFDDQFSVERPDGSNFTLKIRSTKLEDSAMYFCASSVSGLQETQYFGPGTRLLVL.